This T cell receptor (beta chain) was recovered during a study of identical twins. Template switching added a universal primer binding site, and final cDNA carried unique molecular identifiers. TCRdb itself ran the 5' RACE reads through MiXCR, one entry per CDR3 protein. The table lists about 330,000 distinct CDR3 sequences, roughly 12% of them singletons. Findings and caveats of the study: Insertions were reduced in abundant cord blood beta clonotypes but not in memory repertoires.

As for this clonotype: As yet, its antigen is unknown.

Donors uniformly comprised healthy Caucasians. The sample was also linked to a second study, of yellow fever vaccine responses in identical twins. From that study: On the reported evidence, twins' vaccine T cell responses seemed partly convergent and partly personalized.

Sequenced input: CD8+ T cells sorted from blood. The sequence came from a woman aged 18-29 years in good health.

This chain's CDR3 is CASSFGGPEQYF. In DNA, the CDR3 is TGTGCCAGCAGCTTCGGGGGCCCCGAGCAGTACTTC. The gene calls are TRBV7-2 and TRBJ2-7; the D gene could be TRBD1 or TRBD2 (6 bases each). Germline CDR1 and CDR2: SGHTA and FQGNSA. The CDR3 spans 12 residues. The V and J ends lost 3 bases and 6 bases respectively, with 9 bases between them.